The clone carrying this TCR beta chain was observed many times. Its target is unknown. Primed by a sample-barcoded 5' primer and a J-beta primer mix, a second PCR proceeded for about 6 to 12 cycles. Template switching added a 12-random-nucleotide identifier to every cDNA molecule. Every sample returned 2.5 million or more CDR3-containing paired-end reads. TCRdb used MiXCR to reprocess the 5' RACE reads, holding one entry per CDR3 protein. Here the sample spans 850,000 to 950,000 distinct CDR3 sequences, 29% being singletons. The source of the sample is a study of blood T cells in healthy people across ages. Points from the study as a whole: Donors of long life had a larger count of naive CD4+ cells and greater diversity than aged donors.

The CDR3 has 13 amino acids. CDR1 is LNHNV, CDR2 YYDKDF, per germline (reference sequence). Trimming cost V 9 bases and J 3 bases, with 11 bases left between them. Ten milliliters of peripheral blood were drawn from each donor. The V call is TRBV15, the J call TRBJ1-4; D might be TRBD1 (6 bases). The sequence came from a woman older than 75 in good health. The source material was blood. The CDR3 protein is CATTGGANEKLFF. The CDR3 DNA reads TGTGCCACGACAGGTGGAGCTAATGAAAAACTGTTTTTT.